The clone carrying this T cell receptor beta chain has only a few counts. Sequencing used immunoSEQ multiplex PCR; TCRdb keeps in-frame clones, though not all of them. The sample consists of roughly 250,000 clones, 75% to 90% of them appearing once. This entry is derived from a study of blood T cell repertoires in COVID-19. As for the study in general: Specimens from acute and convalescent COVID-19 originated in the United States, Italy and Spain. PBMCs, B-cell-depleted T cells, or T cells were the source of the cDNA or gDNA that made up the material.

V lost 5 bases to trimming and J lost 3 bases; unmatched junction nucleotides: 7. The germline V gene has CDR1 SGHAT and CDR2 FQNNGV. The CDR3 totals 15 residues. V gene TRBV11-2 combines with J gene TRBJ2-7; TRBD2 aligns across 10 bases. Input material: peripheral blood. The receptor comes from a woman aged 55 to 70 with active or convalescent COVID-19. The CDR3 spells CASSPWASGGYEQYF. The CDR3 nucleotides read TGTGCCAGCAGCCCATGGGCTAGCGGGGGCTACGAGCAGTACTTC. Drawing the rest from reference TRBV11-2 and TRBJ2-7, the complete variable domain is EAGVAQSPRYKIIEKRQSVAFWCNPISGHATLYWYQQILGQGPKLLIQFQNNGVVDDSQLPKDRFSAERLKGVDSTLKIQPAKLEDSAVYLCASSPWASGGYEQYFGPGTRLTVT.